This T cell receptor beta chain comes out of a study of shared T cell receptors in the human thymus. This clone appeared a few times. Germline trimming cut 3 bases from V and 8 bases from J; bases unmatched to any gene: 6. The CDR3 extends over 14 amino acids. Germline CDR1 is MDHEN and CDR2 is SYDVKM. Generated by immunoSEQ multiplex PCR, the TCRdb table keeps only in-frame clones and is missing some. The sample holds hundreds of thousands of clones; around 87% are singletons and the top ten take roughly 0.0089%. A further study also used this sample, focusing on human thymus T cells.

The source of this sequence is a boy in the first two years of life with a congenital heart defect. The sequencing input was thymocytes. The rearrangement links TRBV28 to TRBJ1-5; 8 positions agree with TRBD1. Here the CDR3 DNA reads TGTGCCAGCAGTTTGGACAGGGTACGCGAGCCCCAGCATTTT. This gives the protein CASSLDRVREPQHF.